This TCR beta chain is drawn from a study of CD8 T cells in ankylosing spondylitis. A word on this clonotype: What it recognizes is unknown.

For TCR beta, libraries came from quantitative 5'-RACE with molecular barcodes. TCRdb fed the 5' RACE reads into MiXCR, producing one record per CDR3 protein. In the table there are some 270,000 distinct CDR3 sequences, 30% to 35% of which are singletons. Germline CDR1 reads LGHNA; CDR2 reads YNFKEQ. V was pared by 1 base and J by 4 bases, with 10 bases of the junction left unmatched. The CDR3 contains 17 residues. Study-level results: A motif in TCR beta, a set of about eight highly homologous variants, appeared characteristic of ankylosing spondylitis blood. In the blood and synovial fluid of reactive arthritis, some motif variants had been previously reported. Disease-associated clones were CD8+ and fairly uncommon in peripheral blood.

The receptor was isolated from a male donor with ankylosing spondylitis or in good health (not recorded which). The chain recombines TRBV4-2 with TRBJ2-5; 9 bases fit TRBD2. The sequenced material came from blood, either unsorted or a sorted T cell fraction (not recorded which). The CDR3 protein is CASSQGLAGPGGETQYF. The DNA for the CDR3 is TGTGCCAGCAGCCAAGGCCTAGCGGGGCCCGGAGGAGAGACCCAGTACTTC.